There are many counts of the clone carrying this TCR beta chain. Its antigen is undetermined. V lost 8 bases, J lost 7 bases, and 14 bases lay in between. Per germline, CDR1 SNHLY and CDR2 FYNNEI. This CDR3 is built from 12 residues. The sample belongs to a study of T cells in Graves' hyperthyroidism and ophthalmopathy. Amplified TCR beta CDR3 regions derived from RNA transcripts. First-round RT-PCR targeting the TCR CDR3 was performed with the HTBI primer set. TCRdb re-analysed the multiplex PCR reads in MiXCR, keeping a single row per CDR3 protein. This sample carries hundreds of thousands of distinct CDR3 sequences, roughly 15% of them seen once, and the ten largest clones take under 35%. Study-level results: Among clonotypes expanded in thyroid above 0.001, most were also found in blood.

The TCR originated in a young woman with Graves' ophthalmopathy. This chain connects TRBV2 to TRBJ1-2; no definite D call. The sample consisted of blood. The CDR3 bases are TGTGCCAGCTCGATATCAGTCCTTGGCTACACCTTC. Amino acid sequence: CASSISVLGYTF.